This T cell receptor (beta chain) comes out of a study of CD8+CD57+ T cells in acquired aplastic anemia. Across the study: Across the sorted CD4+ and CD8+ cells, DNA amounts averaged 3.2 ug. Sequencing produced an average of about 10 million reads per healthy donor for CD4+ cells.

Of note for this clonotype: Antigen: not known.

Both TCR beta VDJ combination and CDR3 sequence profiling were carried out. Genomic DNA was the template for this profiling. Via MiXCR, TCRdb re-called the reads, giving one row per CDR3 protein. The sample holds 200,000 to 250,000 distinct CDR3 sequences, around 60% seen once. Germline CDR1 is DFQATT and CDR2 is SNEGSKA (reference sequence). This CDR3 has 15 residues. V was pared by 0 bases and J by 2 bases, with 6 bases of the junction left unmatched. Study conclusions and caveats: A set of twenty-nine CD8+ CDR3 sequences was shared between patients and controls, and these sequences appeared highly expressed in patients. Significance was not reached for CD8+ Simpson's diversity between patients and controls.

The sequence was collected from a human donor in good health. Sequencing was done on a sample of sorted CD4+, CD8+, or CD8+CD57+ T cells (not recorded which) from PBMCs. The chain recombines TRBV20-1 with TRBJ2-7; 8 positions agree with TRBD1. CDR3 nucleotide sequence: TGCAGTGCTAGAGATGCAGGGGGCTCCCCCTACGAGCAGTACTTC. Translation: CSARDAGGSPYEQYF.